This T cell receptor beta chain was captured in a study of cytomegalovirus exposure and HLA in healthy donors. Study-wide background: In an early release, HLA-typed donors contributed about 80 million unique TCR sequences.

V lost 1 base and J 4 bases, leaving 10 bases between the germline ends. CDR1 and CDR2 (germline): MGHDK, SYGVNS. The CDR3 runs 14 residues. PCR primers comprised 60 Vbeta and 13 Jbeta primers. Sequencing used immunoSEQ multiplex PCR; TCRdb keeps in-frame clones, though not all of them. The sample contains 140,000 to 150,000 clones, under 90% of which appear only once. The TCR was taken from a man aged 35 to 55 in good health and CMV-seronegative. The sequenced material came from PBMCs. The rearrangement links TRBV25-1 to TRBJ1-2, with D uncertain. CDR3 protein: CASSELEEIYGYTF. The CDR3 nucleotides are TGTGCCAGCAGTGAATTGGAGGAGATCTATGGCTACACCTTC.